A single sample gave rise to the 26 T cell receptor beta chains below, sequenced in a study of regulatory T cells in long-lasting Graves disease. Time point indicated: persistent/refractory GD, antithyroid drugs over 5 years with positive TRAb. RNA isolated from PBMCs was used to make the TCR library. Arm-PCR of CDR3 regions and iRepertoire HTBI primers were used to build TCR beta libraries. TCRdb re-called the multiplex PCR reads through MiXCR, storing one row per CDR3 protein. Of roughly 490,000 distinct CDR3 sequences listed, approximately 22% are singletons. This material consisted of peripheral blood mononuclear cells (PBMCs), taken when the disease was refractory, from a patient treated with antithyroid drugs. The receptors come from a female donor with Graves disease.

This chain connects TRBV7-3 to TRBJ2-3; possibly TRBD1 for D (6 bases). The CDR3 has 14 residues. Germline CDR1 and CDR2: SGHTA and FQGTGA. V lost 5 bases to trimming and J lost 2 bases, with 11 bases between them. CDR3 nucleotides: TGTGCCAGCAGCCCGGGACATAACACAGATACGCAGTATTTT. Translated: CASSPGHNTDTQYF.

CDR3 in amino acids: CSARDQLGNGNTIYF. The CDR3 nucleotides read TGCAGTGCTAGAGATCAATTAGGGAATGGAAACACCATATATTTT. The genes are TRBV20-1 and TRBJ1-3; D gene unclear. V was cut by 0 bases and J by 3 bases, with 12 bases left in between. Germline CDR1 and CDR2: DFQATT and SNEGSKA (reference sequence). The CDR3 runs 15 residues.

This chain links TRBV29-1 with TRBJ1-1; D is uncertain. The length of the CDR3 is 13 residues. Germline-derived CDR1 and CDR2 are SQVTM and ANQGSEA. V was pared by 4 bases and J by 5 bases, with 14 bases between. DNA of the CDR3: TGCAGCGTTGGGGAGGGTGATGGAACTGAAGCTTTCTTT. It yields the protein CSVGEGDGTEAFF.

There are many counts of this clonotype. The CDR3 coding sequence is TGTGCCAGCAGAGACAGGGGGCGCGACACTGAAGCTTTCTTT. This encodes CASRDRGRDTEAFF. V usage is TRBV2 and J usage is TRBJ1-1, with 10 bases that match TRBD1. Germline loops: CDR1 SNHLY, CDR2 FYNNEI. With V trimmed by 6 bases and J by 3 bases, 4 bases remained unmatched. The CDR3 sequence is 14 residues long.

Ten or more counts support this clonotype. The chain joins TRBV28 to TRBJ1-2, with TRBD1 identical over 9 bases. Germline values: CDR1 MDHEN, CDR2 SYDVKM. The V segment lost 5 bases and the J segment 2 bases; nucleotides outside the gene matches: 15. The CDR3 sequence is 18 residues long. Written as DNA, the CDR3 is TGTGCCAGCAGTCGACTTTACCGGGACAGGGAAATAAACTATGGCTACACCTTC. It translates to CASSRLYRDREINYGYTF.

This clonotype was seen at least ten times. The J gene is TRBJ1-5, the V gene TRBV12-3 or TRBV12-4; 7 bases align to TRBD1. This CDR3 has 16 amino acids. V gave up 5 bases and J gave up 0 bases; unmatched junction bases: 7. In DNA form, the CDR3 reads TGTGCCAGCAGTCAGGGGGGGACACATAGCAATCAGCCCCAGCATTTT. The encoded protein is CASSQGGTHSNQPQHF.

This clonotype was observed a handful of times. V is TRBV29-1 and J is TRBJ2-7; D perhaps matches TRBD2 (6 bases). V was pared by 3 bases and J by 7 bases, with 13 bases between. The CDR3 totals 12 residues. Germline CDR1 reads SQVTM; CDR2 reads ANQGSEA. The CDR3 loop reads CSVEAGSEEQYF. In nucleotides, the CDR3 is TGCAGCGTTGAGGCGGGGTCTGAGGAGCAGTACTTC.

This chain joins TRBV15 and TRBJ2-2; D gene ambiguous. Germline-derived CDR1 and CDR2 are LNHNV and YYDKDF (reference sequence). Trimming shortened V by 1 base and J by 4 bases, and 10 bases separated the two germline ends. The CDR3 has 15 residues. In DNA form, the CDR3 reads TGTGCCACCAGCAGAGGTGGGGATCCCACCGGGGAGCTGTTTTTT. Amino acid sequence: CATSRGGDPTGELFF. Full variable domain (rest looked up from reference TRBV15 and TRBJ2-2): DAMVIQNPRYQVTQFGKPVTLSCSQTLNHNVMYWYQQKSSQAPKLLFHYYDKDFNNEADTPDNFQSRRPNTSFCFLDIRSPGLGDTAMYLCATSRGGDPTGELFFGEGSRLTVL.

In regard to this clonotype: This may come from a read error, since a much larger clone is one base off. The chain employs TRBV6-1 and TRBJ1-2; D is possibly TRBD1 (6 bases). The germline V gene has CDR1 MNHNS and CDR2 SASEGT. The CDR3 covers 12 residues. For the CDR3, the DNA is TGTGCCAGCGGGGGACAAAACTATGGCTGCACCTTC. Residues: CASGGQNYGCTF.

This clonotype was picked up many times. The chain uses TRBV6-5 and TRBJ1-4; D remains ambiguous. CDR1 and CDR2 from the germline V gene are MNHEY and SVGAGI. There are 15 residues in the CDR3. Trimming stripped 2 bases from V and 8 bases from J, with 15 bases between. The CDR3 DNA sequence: TGTGCCAGCAGTTACGATCCGGCAATTGGGGAAAAACTGTTTTTT. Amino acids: CASSYDPAIGEKLFF.

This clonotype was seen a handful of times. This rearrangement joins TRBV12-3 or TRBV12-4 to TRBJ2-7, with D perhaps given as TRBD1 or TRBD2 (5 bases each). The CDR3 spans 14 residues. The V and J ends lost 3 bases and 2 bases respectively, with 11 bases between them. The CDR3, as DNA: TGTGCCAGCAGTTTGGGGGACGGGACCTACGAGCAGTACTTC. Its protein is CASSLGDGTYEQYF.

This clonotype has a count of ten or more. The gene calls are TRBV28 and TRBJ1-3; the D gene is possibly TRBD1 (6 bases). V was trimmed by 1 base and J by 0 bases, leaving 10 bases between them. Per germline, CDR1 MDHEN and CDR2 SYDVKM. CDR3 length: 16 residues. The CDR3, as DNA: TGTGCCAGCAGTTTATCACAGGGCATCTCTGGAAACACCATATATTTT. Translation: CASSLSQGISGNTIYF.

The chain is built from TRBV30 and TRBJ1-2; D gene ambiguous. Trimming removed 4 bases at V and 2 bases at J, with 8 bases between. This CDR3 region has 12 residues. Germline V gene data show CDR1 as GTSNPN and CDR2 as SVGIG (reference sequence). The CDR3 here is CAWTEFNYGYTF. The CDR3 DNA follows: TGTGCCTGGACGGAATTCAACTATGGCTACACCTTC.

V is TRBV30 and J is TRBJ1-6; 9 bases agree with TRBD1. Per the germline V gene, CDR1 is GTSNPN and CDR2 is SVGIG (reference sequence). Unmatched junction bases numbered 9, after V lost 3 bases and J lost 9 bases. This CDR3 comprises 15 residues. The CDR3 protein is CAWRHRDRELSPLHF. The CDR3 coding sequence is TGTGCCTGGAGGCACCGGGACAGGGAGCTTTCACCCCTCCACTTT.

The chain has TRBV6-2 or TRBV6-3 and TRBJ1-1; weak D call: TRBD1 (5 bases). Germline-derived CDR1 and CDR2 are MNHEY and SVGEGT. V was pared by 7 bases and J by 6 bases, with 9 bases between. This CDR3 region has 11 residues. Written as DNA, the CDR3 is TGTGCCAGCATTTGGGGCGCTGAAGCTTTCTTT. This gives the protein CASIWGAEAFF.

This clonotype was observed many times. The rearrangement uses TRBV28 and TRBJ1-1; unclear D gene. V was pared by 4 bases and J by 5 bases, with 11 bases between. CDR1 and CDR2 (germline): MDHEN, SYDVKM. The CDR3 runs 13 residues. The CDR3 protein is CASSWFGRTEAFF. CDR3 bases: TGTGCCAGCAGTTGGTTCGGACGAACTGAAGCTTTCTTT.

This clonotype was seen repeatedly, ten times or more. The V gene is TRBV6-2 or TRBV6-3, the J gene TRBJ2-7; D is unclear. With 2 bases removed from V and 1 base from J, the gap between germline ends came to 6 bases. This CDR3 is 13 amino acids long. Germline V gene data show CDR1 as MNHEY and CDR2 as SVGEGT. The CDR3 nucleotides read TGTGCCAGCAGTTACGACCTATCCTACGAGCAGTACTTC. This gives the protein CASSYDLSYEQYF.

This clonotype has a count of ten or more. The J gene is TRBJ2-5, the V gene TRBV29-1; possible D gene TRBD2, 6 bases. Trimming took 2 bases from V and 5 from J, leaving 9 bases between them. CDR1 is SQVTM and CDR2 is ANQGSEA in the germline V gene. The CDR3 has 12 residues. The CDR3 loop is CSVESGAETQYF. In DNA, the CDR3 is TGCAGCGTTGAATCGGGAGCCGAGACCCAGTACTTC.

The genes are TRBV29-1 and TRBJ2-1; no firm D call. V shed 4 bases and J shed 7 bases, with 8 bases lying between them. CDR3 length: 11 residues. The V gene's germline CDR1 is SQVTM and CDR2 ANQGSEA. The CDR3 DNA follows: TGCAGCGTTGCGTTACTAAATGAGCAGTTCTTC. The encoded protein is CSVALLNEQFF.

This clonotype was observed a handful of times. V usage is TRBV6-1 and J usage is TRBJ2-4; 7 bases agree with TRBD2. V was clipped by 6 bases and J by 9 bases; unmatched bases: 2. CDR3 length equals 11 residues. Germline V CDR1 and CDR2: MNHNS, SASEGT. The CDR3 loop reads CASRTSSIQYF. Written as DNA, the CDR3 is TGTGCCAGCAGGACTAGCAGCATTCAGTACTTC.

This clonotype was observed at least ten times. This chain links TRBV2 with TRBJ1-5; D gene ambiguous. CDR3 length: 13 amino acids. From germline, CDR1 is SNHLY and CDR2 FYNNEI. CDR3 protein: CATAGYSNQPQHF. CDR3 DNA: TGTGCTACGGCCGGGTATAGCAATCAGCCCCAGCATTTT.

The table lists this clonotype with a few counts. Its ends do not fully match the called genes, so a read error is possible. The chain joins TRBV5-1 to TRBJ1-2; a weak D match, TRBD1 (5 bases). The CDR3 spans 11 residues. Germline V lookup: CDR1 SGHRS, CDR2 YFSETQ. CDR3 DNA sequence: TGCGCCAGCAGCTCCCGAGGACAATCCGTCTTC. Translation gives CASSSRGQSVF.

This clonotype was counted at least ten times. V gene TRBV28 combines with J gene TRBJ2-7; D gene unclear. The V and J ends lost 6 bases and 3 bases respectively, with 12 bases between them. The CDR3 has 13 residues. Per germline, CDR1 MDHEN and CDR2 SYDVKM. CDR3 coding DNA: TGTGCCAGCAGCCCCGGCCTAAACTACGAGCAGTACTTC. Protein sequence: CASSPGLNYEQYF.

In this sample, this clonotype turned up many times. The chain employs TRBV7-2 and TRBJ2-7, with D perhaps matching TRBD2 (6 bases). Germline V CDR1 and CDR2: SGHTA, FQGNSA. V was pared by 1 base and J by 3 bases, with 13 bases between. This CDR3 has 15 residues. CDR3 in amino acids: CASSLVGGISYEQYF. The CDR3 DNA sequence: TGTGCCAGCAGCTTAGTGGGCGGGATAAGCTACGAGCAGTACTTC.

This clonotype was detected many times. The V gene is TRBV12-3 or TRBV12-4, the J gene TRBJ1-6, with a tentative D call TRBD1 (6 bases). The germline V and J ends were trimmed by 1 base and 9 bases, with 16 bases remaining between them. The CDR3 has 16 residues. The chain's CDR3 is CASSLDGGRLGSPLHF. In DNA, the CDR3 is TGTGCCAGCAGTTTAGATGGGGGGCGCCTGGGTTCACCCCTCCACTTT.

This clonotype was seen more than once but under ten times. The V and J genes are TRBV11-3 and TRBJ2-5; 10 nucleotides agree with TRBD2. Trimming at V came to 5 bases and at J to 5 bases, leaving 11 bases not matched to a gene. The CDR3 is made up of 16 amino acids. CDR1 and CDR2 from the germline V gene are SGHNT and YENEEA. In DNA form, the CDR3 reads TGTGCCAGCAGCCGAAGAAGGAGCGGGGGGGACGAGACCCAGTACTTC. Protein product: CASSRRRSGGDETQYF.